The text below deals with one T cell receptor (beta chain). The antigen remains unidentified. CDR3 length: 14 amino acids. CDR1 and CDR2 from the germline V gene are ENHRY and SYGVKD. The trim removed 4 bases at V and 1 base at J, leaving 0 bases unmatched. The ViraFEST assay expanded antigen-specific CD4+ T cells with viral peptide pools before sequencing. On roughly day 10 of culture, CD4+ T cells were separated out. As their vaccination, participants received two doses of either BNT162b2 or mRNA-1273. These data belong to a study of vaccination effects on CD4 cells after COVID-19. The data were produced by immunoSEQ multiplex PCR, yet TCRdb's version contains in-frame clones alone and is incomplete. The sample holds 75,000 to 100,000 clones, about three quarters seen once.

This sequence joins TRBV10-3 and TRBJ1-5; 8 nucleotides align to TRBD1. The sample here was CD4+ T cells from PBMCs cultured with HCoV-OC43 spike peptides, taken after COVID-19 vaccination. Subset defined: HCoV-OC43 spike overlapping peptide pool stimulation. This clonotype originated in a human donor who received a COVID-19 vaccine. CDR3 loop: CAISGQGSNQPQHF. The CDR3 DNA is TGTGCCATCAGTGGACAGGGGAGCAATCAGCCCCAGCATTTT.